This TCR beta chain derives from a study of T cells in tuberculosis. The CDR3 spans 17 residues. Germline V CDR1 and CDR2: MRHNA, SNTAGT. V lost 4 bases, J lost 4 bases, and 22 bases lay in between. Time point reported: new active TB diagnosis, blood taken before or within 7 days of starting treatment. In the case of this clone: Its antigen is not known.

Assay used: immunoSEQ multiplex PCR; TCRdb lists only in-frame clones, some missing. The sample lists around 30,000 clones; 90% to 95% were seen once. Points from the study as a whole: Active tuberculosis patients had shorter CDR3-alpha; the beta difference was nonsignificant.

This TCR derives from an adult with tuberculosis. The sequenced sample was PBMCs, obtained at tuberculosis diagnosis. V and J are TRBV6-4 and TRBJ1-2; tentatively, D is TRBD1 (6 bases). CDR3 DNA sequence: TGTGCCAGCAGTGCCCCATACTGGCCAGGGGCTGGCTATGGCTACACCTTC. Protein sequence: CASSAPYWPGAGYGYTF.